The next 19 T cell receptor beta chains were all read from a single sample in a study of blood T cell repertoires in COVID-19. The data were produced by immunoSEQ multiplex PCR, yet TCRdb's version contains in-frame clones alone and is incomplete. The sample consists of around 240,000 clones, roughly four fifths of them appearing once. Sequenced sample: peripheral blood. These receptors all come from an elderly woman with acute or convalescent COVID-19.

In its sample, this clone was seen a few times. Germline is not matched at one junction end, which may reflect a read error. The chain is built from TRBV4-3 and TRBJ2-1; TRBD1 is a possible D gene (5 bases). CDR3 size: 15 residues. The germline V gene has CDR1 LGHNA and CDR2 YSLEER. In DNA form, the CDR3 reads TGCGCCAGCAGCCAAGAAGGGGCTTGGTACAGTGAGCAGTTCTTC. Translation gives CASSQEGAWYSEQFF.

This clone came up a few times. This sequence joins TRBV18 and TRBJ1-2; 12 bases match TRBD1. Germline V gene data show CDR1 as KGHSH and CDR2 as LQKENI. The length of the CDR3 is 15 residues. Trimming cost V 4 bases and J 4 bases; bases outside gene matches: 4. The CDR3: CASSLPGQGAYGYTF. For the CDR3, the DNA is TGTGCCAGCTCACTCCCGGGACAGGGGGCCTATGGCTACACCTTC.

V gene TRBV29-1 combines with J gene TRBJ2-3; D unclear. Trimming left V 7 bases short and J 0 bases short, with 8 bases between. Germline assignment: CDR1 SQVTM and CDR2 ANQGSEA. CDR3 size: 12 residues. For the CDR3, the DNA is TGCAGCGGCCTGAGAAGCACAGATACGCAGTATTTT. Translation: CSGLRSTDTQYF.

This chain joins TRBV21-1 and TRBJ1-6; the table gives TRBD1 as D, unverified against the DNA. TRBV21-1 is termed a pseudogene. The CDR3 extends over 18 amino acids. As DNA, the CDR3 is TGTGCCAGCAGCAACTGGGACAGGTTCAGCTCCTATAATTCACCCCTCCACTTT. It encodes CASSNWDRFSSYNSPLHF.

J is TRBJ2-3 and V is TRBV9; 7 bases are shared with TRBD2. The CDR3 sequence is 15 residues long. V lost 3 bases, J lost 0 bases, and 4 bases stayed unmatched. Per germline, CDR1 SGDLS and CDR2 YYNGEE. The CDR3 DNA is TGTGCCAGCAGCGCCGCTAGCGGTAGCACAGATACGCAGTATTTT. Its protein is CASSAASGSTDTQYF.

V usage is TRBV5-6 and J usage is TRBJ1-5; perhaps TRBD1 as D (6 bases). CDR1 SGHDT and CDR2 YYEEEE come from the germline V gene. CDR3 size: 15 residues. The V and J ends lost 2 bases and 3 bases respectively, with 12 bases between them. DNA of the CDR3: TGTGCCAGCAGCTTAAAGGGGGGGTACAATCAGCCCCAGCATTTT. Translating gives CASSLKGGYNQPQHF.

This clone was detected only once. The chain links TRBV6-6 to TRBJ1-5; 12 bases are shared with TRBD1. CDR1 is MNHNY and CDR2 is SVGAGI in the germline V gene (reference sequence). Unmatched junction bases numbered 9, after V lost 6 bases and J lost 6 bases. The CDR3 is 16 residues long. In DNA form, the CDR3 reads TGTGCCAGCAGCCAGGGACAGGGGGCTTTAGGTCAGCCCCAGCATTTT. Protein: CASSQGQGALGQPQHF.

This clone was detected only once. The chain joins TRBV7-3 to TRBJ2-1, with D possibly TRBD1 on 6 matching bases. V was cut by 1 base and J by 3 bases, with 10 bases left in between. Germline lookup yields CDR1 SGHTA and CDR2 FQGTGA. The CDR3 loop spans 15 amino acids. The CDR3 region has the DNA TGTGCCAGCAGCTTAATGGCAGGGGACTACAATGAGCAGTTCTTC. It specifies CASSLMAGDYNEQFF.

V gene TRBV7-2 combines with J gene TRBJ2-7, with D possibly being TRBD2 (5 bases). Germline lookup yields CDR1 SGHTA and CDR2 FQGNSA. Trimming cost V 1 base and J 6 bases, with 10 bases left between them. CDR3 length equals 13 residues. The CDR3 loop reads CASSLGTVTEQYF. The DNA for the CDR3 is TGTGCCAGCAGCTTAGGGACTGTCACCGAGCAGTACTTC. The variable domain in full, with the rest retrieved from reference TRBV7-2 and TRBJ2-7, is GAGVSQSPSNKVTEKGKDVELRCDPISGHTALYWYRQSLGQGLEFLIYFQGNSAPDKSGLPSDRFSAERTGGSVSTLTIQRTQQEDSAVYLCASSLGTVTEQYFGPGTRLTVT.

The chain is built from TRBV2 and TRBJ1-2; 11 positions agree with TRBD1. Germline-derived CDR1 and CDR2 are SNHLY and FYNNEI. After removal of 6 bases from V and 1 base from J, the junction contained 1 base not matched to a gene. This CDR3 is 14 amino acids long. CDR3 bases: TGTGCCAGCAGGGGGACAGGGGGTAACTATGGCTACACCTTC. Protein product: CASRGTGGNYGYTF.

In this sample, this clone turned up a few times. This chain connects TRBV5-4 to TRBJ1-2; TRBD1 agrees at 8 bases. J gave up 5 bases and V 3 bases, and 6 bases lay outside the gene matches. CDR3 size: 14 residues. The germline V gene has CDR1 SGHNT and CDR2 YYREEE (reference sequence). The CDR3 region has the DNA TGTGCCAGCAGCTCACAAACAGGGGGTTATGGCTACACCTTC. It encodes CASSSQTGGYGYTF.

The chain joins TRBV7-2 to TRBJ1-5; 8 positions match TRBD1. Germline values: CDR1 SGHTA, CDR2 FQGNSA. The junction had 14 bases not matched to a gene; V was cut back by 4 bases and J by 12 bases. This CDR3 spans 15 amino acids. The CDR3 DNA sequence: TGTGCCAGCAGCTCCCGACAGGGGAGTCAGTTGGTCCAGCATTTT. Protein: CASSSRQGSQLVQHF. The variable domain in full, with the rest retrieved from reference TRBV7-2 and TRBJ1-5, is GAGVSQSPSNKVTEKGKDVELRCDPISGHTALYWYRQSLGQGLEFLIYFQGNSAPDKSGLPSDRFSAERTGGSVSTLTIQRTQQEDSAVYLCASSSRQGSQLVQHFGDGTRLSIL.

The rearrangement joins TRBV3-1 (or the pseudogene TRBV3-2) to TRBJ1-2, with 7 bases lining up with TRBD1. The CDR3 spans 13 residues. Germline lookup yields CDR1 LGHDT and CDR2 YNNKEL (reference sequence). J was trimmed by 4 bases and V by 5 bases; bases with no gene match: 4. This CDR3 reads CASSAQGSYGYTF. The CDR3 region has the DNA TGTGCCAGCAGCGCACAGGGGAGCTATGGCTACACCTTC.

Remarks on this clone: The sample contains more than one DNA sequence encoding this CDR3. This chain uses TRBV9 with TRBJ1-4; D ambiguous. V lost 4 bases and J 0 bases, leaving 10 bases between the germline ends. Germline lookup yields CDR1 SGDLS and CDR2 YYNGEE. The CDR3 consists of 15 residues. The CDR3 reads CASSPRGATNEKLFF. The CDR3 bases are TGTGCCAGCAGCCCCCGGGGAGCAACTAATGAAAAACTGTTTTTT.

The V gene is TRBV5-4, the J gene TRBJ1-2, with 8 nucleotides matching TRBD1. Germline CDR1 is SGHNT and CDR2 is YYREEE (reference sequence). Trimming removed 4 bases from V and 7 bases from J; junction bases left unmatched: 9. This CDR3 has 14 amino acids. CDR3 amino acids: CASSPTGVASGYTF. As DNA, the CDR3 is TGTGCCAGCAGCCCGACAGGGGTTGCGTCTGGCTACACCTTC.

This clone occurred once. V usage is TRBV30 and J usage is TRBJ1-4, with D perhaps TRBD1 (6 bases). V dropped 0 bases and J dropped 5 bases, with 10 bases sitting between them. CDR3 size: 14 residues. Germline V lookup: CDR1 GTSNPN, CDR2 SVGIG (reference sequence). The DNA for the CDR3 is TGTGCCTGGAGTGTTAGCAGGGGAAATGAAAAACTGTTTTTT. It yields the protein CAWSVSRGNEKLFF.

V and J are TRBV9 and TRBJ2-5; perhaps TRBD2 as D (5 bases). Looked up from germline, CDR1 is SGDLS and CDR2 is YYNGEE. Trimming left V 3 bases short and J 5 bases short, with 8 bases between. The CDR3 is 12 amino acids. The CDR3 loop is CASSGTAETQYF. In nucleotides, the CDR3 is TGTGCCAGCAGCGGGACTGCGGAGACCCAGTACTTC. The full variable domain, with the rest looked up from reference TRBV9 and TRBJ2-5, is DSGVTQTPKHLITATGQRVTLRCSPRSGDLSVYWYQQSLDQGLQFLIQYYNGEERAKGNILERFSAQQFPDLHSELNLSSLELGDSALYFCASSGTAETQYFGPGTRLLVL.

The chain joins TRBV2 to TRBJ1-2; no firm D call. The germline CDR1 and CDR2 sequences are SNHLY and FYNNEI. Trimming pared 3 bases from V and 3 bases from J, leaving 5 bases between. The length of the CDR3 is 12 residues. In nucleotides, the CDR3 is TGTGCCAGCAGTGATAGCTACTATGGCTACACCTTC. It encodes CASSDSYYGYTF.

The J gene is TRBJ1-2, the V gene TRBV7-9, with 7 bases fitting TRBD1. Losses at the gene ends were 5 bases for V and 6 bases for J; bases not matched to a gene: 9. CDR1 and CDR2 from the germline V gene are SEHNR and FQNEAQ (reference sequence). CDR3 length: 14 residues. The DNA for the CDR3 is TGTGCCAGCAGCCTCACCGGGACAGAGAATGGCTACACCTTC. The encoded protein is CASSLTGTENGYTF.